A single sample gave rise to the 5 T cell receptor beta chains below, sequenced in a study of shared clonotypes between healthy human individuals. Sequencing used immunoSEQ multiplex PCR; TCRdb keeps in-frame clones, though not all of them. The top ten clones hold under 0.15% of a sample with around 2,000,000 clones, over 85% of them seen once. Sequencing was performed on naive CD4+ T cells sorted from blood. Subset given: CD45RA+ positively selected. The origin of the receptors is a man younger than 30 in good health.

V is TRBV18 and J is TRBJ2-5; maybe TRBD1 (7 bases). The CDR3 spans 14 residues. Between the trimmed V and J ends, which lost 4 bases and 4 bases, there was a span of 13 bases. CDR1 KGHSH and CDR2 LQKENI come from the germline V gene. The CDR3 loop reads CASSRSGGIETQYF. In DNA form, the CDR3 reads TGTGCCAGCTCACGGTCAGGGGGGATAGAGACCCAGTACTTC.

This chain links TRBV7-9 with TRBJ1-1; tentatively, D is TRBD1 (5 bases). The CDR3 runs 14 residues. The germline CDR1 and CDR2 sequences are SEHNR and FQNEAQ (reference sequence). The V gene lost 1 base and the J gene lost 4 bases, with 10 bases spanning the gap. The CDR3: CASSLEGSGTEAFF. CDR3 in DNA: TGTGCCAGCAGCTTAGAGGGGTCCGGCACTGAAGCTTTCTTT.

On this clone itself: A read error is likely, as this CDR3 ends without the conserved phenylalanine or tryptophan. Because the CDR3's place on the DNA is in doubt, the DNA is left out and the CDR3 is given as listed by TCRdb. The genes are TRBV5-1 and TRBJ2-7. Germline CDR1 is SGHRS and CDR2 is YFSETQ. Both ends counted, the CDR3 spans 10 residues. CDR3: CATSEAYSRI.

V is TRBV28 and J is TRBJ2-3; D not certain. This CDR3 is 12 amino acids long. Trimming cost V 3 bases and J 5 bases, with 6 bases left between them. The germline gives CDR1 MDHEN, CDR2 SYDVKM. CDR3 DNA sequence: TGTGCCAGCAGTTTCACAGTAGATACGCAGTATTTT. It is translated as CASSFTVDTQYF. The complete variable domain, with remaining parts taken from reference TRBV28 and TRBJ2-3, reads DVKVTQSSRYLVKRTGEKVFLECVQDMDHENMFWYRQDPGLGLRLIYFSYDVKMKEKGDIPEGYSVSREKKERFSLILESASTNQTSMYLCASSFTVDTQYFGPGTRLTVL.

CDR3 DNA sequence: TGTGCCAGCAGCTTAGATCTCTGGGAACCCTATGGCTACACCTTC. As protein: CASSLDLWEPYGYTF. The genes are TRBV7-9 and TRBJ1-2; D remains ambiguous. This CDR3 has 15 residues. V shed 1 base and J shed 4 bases, with 13 bases lying between them. Germline assignment: CDR1 SEHNR and CDR2 FQNEAQ (reference sequence).